The 30 T cell receptor beta chains in this list originate from one sample, sequenced in a study of CD8+ T cells in alopecia areata (dated by TCRdb to between 2018 and 2020). The time point tag for this specimen amounts to: about 5 months on oral tofacitinib. This specimen's treatment or condition label, per the study, means: oral pan-JAK inhibitor, 5-10 mg twice daily. The library was prepared using the immunoSEQ multiplex PCR assay. RNA was extracted from all samples and reverse transcribed into cDNA as template for TCR sequencing. In TCRdb, the immuneACCESS table is reduced to in-frame sequences with V and J assigned. These tables do not hold every clone; where another copy was compared, an unresolved V gene accounts for under half, and the others remain unexplained. Across this sample there are around 180,000 clones, with over 55% seen only once. The biggest ten clones account for just over 1% of the sample.

The source was CD4+ T cells sorted from blood, collected at week 24, from a patient treated with tofacitinib. The receptor set was obtained from a human donor with alopecia areata.

The chain has TRBV29-1 and TRBJ2-1, with D tentatively TRBD2 (6 bases). CDR3 length: 12 amino acids. Germline assignment: CDR1 SQVTM and CDR2 ANQGSEA. The V gene lost 2 bases and the J gene lost 7 bases, with 9 bases spanning the gap. As DNA, the CDR3 is TGCAGCGTTGAACTAGCGTGGAATGAGCAGTTCTTC. Amino acids: CSVELAWNEQFF.

The chain links TRBV5-1 to TRBJ2-1; 12 nucleotides match TRBD2. This CDR3 region has 16 residues. Germline CDR1 is SGHRS and CDR2 is YFSETQ. The V segment lost 3 bases and the J segment 5 bases; nucleotides outside the gene matches: 6. CDR3 DNA: TGCGCCAGCAGCTCACGACTAGCGGGGGAAAACAATGAGCAGTTCTTC. Its translation is CASSSRLAGENNEQFF.

The chain employs TRBV5-6 and TRBJ1-5; D gene unclear. Germline V gives CDR1 SGHDT, CDR2 YYEEEE. With 0 bases removed from V and 1 base from J, the gap between germline ends came to 5 bases. CDR3 length: 14 amino acids. The CDR3 here is CASSLGRSNQPQHF. CDR3 nucleotide sequence: TGTGCCAGCAGCTTGGGCAGGAGCAATCAGCCCCAGCATTTT.

This clone was observed a handful of times. The CDR3 is CASSEWARAADTEAFF. The CDR3, as DNA: TGTGCCAGCAGTGAATGGGCCAGGGCGGCGGACACTGAAGCTTTCTTT. J is TRBJ1-1 and V is TRBV6-1; weak D call: TRBD1 (5 bases). CDR3 length: 16 residues. From germline, CDR1 is MNHNS and CDR2 SASEGT. With 2 bases removed from V and 3 bases from J, the gap between germline ends came to 16 bases.

V is TRBV29-1 and J is TRBJ2-5; 13 bases map to TRBD2. In germline, CDR1 is SQVTM, CDR2 ANQGSEA. The CDR3 runs 13 residues. V dropped 4 bases and J dropped 4; count of bases not matched to a gene: 0. CDR3 bases: TGCAGCGTTGGACTAGCGGGGGGAGAGACCCAGTACTTC. This gives the protein CSVGLAGGETQYF.

In this sample, this clone turned up a few times. The chain has TRBV13 and TRBJ1-6; a possible D gene is TRBD1 (6 bases). Trimming removed 1 base at V and 9 bases at J, with 16 bases between. Germline lookup yields CDR1 PRHDT and CDR2 FYEKMQ (reference sequence). This CDR3 region has 16 residues. DNA of the CDR3: TGTGCCAGCAGCTTAGAGGCAGGGGCTAGAGGTTCACCCCTCCACTTT. As protein: CASSLEAGARGSPLHF.

This clone was counted between two and nine times. In the same sample, other DNA sequences code for this CDR3. This chain connects TRBV7-2 to TRBJ2-2; tentative D call: TRBD1 (6 bases). This CDR3 is 15 amino acids long. CDR1 and CDR2 from the germline V gene are SGHTA and FQGNSA. V was pared by 0 bases and J by 2 bases, with 7 bases between. CDR3 in amino acids: CASSLAGANTGELFF. The CDR3 region has the DNA TGTGCCAGCAGCTTAGCGGGGGCCAACACCGGGGAGCTGTTTTTT.

The chain combines TRBV27 with TRBJ1-1; the D is unclear. Trimming removed 4 bases at V and 1 base at J, with 7 bases between. Germline V lookup: CDR1 MNHEY, CDR2 SMNVEV (reference sequence). The CDR3 runs 13 residues. The CDR3 DNA reads as TGTGCCAGCAGTTACACCTCGAACACTGAAGCTTTCTTT. This translates into CASSYTSNTEAFF.

This chain joins TRBV29-1 and TRBJ1-1; D ambiguous. CDR3 size: 12 residues. Germline lookup yields CDR1 SQVTM and CDR2 ANQGSEA. Trimming removed 7 bases at V and 0 bases at J, with 9 bases between. The CDR3 DNA is TGCAGCGGTGGTGAATTGAACACTGAAGCTTTCTTT. Amino acids: CSGGELNTEAFF.

A single count supports this clone. This chain connects TRBV6-5 to TRBJ1-5; D possibly corresponds to TRBD1 (5 bases). Per germline, CDR1 MNHEY and CDR2 SVGAGI. This CDR3 is 15 amino acids long. With 6 bases removed from V and 2 bases from J, the gap between germline ends came to 14 bases. The CDR3 loop reads CASSPGGSGNQPQHF. The CDR3, as DNA: TGTGCCAGCAGCCCTGGGGGGTCGGGCAATCAGCCCCAGCATTTT.

V usage is TRBV27 and J usage is TRBJ2-6; TRBD1 agrees at 8 bases. V dropped 1 base and J dropped 3; count of bases not matched to a gene: 5. CDR1 is MNHEY and CDR2 is SMNVEV in the germline V gene (reference sequence). The CDR3 runs to 17 residues. This CDR3 is CASSLWQGARGANVLTF. The CDR3 nucleotides read TGTGCCAGCAGTTTATGGCAGGGGGCGCGTGGGGCCAACGTCCTGACTTTC. The whole variable domain, filled in from reference TRBV27 and TRBJ2-6, reads EAQVTQNPRYLITVTGKKLTVTCSQNMNHEYMSWYRQDPGLGLRQIYYSMNVEVTDKGDVPEGYKVSRKEKRNFPLILESPSPNQTSLYFCASSLWQGARGANVLTFGAGSRLTVL.

Regarding this clone: Germline is not matched at one junction end, which may reflect a read error. J is TRBJ2-1 and V is TRBV14; 7 bases map to TRBD2. This CDR3 is built from 14 residues. Germline assignment: CDR1 SGHDN and CDR2 FVKESK. The CDR3 sequence is CANSLIVGGNEQFF. The CDR3 DNA sequence: TGTGCCAACAGCCTGATCGTCGGGGGGAATGAGCAATTCTTC.

Worth noting for this clone: Other DNA sequences in this specimen translate into the identical CDR3. The gene calls are TRBV29-1 and TRBJ1-1, with D possibly being TRBD1 (5 bases). CDR3 length: 12 amino acids. V was clipped by 4 bases and J by 2 bases, with 8 bases between them. Germline-derived CDR1 and CDR2 are SQVTM and ANQGSEA. The CDR3, as DNA: TGCAGCGTTGGACAGCTTAACACTGAAGCTTTCTTT. This translates into CSVGQLNTEAFF.

This clone turned up a few times. This chain joins TRBV4-1 and TRBJ2-2; D remains ambiguous. Germline V gene sequence: CDR1 MGHRA, CDR2 YSYEKL. The CDR3 sequence is 15 residues long. The V end lost 1 base, the J end lost 2 bases, and 8 bases lay between the germline ends. The CDR3 sequence is CASSQVGRNTGELFF. The DNA of the CDR3 is TGCGCCAGCAGCCAAGTGGGCCGCAACACCGGGGAGCTGTTTTTT.

The chain uses TRBV9 and TRBJ1-6; tentative D call: TRBD1 (6 bases). Germline-derived CDR1 and CDR2 are SGDLS and YYNGEE. The CDR3 is made up of 15 amino acids. V lost 0 bases, J lost 7 bases, and 11 bases lay in between. This CDR3 reads CASSVVGGENSPLHF. The CDR3 DNA reads as TGTGCCAGCAGCGTAGTGGGGGGCGAAAATTCACCCCTCCACTTT.

This clone occurred a few times. The rearrangement links TRBV30 to TRBJ2-2; no clear D. The germline gives CDR1 GTSNPN, CDR2 SVGIG (reference sequence). V was cut by 0 bases and J by 7 bases, with 9 bases left in between. The CDR3 is 13 residues long. The chain's CDR3 is CAWSVFDRGELFF. The DNA for the CDR3 is TGTGCCTGGAGTGTATTTGATCGCGGGGAGCTGTTTTTT.

The gene calls are TRBV29-1 and TRBJ1-5, with D perhaps matching TRBD1 (5 bases). This CDR3 contains 13 residues. V dropped 3 bases and J dropped 6 bases, with 12 bases sitting between them. In germline, CDR1 is SQVTM, CDR2 ANQGSEA. In DNA form, the CDR3 reads TGCAGCGTTGATCCGGGACTGGGTCAGCCCCAGCATTTT. Translated: CSVDPGLGQPQHF. Complete variable domain (other parts from reference TRBV29-1 and TRBJ1-5): SAVISQKPSRDICQRGTSLTIQCQVDSQVTMMFWYRQQPGQSLTLIATANQGSEATYESGFVIDKFPISRPNLTFSTLTVSNMSPEDSSIYLCSVDPGLGQPQHFGDGTRLSIL.

The chain employs TRBV7-3 and TRBJ2-1; D call uncertain. Germline CDR1 and CDR2: SGHTA and FQGTGA. The CDR3 totals 12 residues. Trimming removed 4 bases from V and 7 bases from J, with 8 bases in between. The CDR3 DNA reads as TGTGCCAGCAGCTCCGCGTCAAATGAGCAGTTCTTC. It encodes CASSSASNEQFF.

This clone was counted only a few times. The chain combines TRBV7-2 with TRBJ2-7; 10 positions agree with TRBD1. Germline CDR1 reads SGHTA; CDR2 reads FQGNSA. Trimming cost V 2 bases and J 7 bases; bases outside gene matches: 8. The length of the CDR3 is 15 residues. The CDR3 region is CASSLTGTGVREQYF. Written as DNA, the CDR3 is TGTGCCAGCAGCTTAACCGGGACAGGGGTTCGTGAGCAGTACTTC.

The chain uses TRBV30 and TRBJ1-5, with a weak D call TRBD1 (5 bases). V shed 0 bases and J shed 3 bases, with 9 bases lying between them. Germline CDR1 GTSNPN, CDR2 SVGIG (reference sequence). CDR3 length: 14 amino acids. The CDR3 coding sequence is TGTGCCTGGAGTGTGCAGGGAGACAATCAGCCCCAGCATTTT. Its protein product is CAWSVQGDNQPQHF.

This sequence joins TRBV19 and TRBJ2-1; 8 nucleotides agree with TRBD2. V lost 8 bases, J lost 3 bases, and 3 bases stayed unmatched. CDR3 size: 13 residues. Per the germline V gene, CDR1 is LNHDA and CDR2 is SQIVND (reference sequence). Written as DNA, the CDR3 is TGTGCCAGTCTAGCGGGCCTCTACAATGAGCAGTTCTTC. Translated, it gives CASLAGLYNEQFF.

In this sample, this clone turned up a few times. This chain connects TRBV6-6 to TRBJ2-7; TRBD1 might be the D (5 bases). Trimming pared 7 bases from V and 6 bases from J, leaving 10 bases between. Germline assignment: CDR1 MNHNY and CDR2 SVGAGI (reference sequence). The CDR3 is 11 residues long. For the CDR3, the DNA is TGTGCCAGCACTCAGGGCGGCGAGCAGTACTTC. Encoded protein: CASTQGGEQYF.

CDR3 protein: CSAQRGIGELFF. The CDR3 bases are TGCAGCGCCCAAAGGGGAATCGGGGAGCTGTTTTTT. The rearrangement links TRBV29-1 to TRBJ2-2; possible D gene TRBD1, 5 bases. The V gene's germline CDR1 is SQVTM and CDR2 ANQGSEA. The CDR3 consists of 12 residues. V was pared by 7 bases and J by 7 bases, with 13 bases between.

Regarding this clone: Other DNA sequences in the sample encode the same CDR3. This chain connects TRBV30 to TRBJ1-5, with unresolved D. The CDR3 extends over 13 amino acids. Trimming left V 0 bases short and J 2 bases short, with 5 bases between. CDR1 is GTSNPN, CDR2 SVGIG, per germline (reference sequence). CDR3 DNA: TGTGCCTGGAGTGTGCAGGGCAATCAGCCCCAGCATTTT. Translation gives CAWSVQGNQPQHF.

The chain couples TRBV25-1 to TRBJ2-7; D is undetermined. The CDR3 has 15 amino acids. From germline, CDR1 is MGHDK and CDR2 SYGVNS. Trimming left V 1 base short and J 2 bases short, with 12 bases between. For the CDR3, the DNA is TGTGCCAGCAGTGAATTAGGCGGACCAACCTACGAGCAGTACTTC. Translating it yields CASSELGGPTYEQYF.

The chain has TRBV29-1 and TRBJ1-2, with D possibly being TRBD1 (5 bases). The CDR3 runs to 16 residues. V lost 8 bases and J 6 bases, leaving 28 bases between the germline ends. Per germline, CDR1 SQVTM and CDR2 ANQGSEA. The CDR3 coding sequence is TGCAGCCTCTCGGGTAGACGGGGCGGGCGATTGGATGGCTACACCTTC. The encoded protein is CSLSGRRGGRLDGYTF.

The genes are TRBV2 and TRBJ1-2; maybe TRBD1 (6 bases). Germline assignment: CDR1 SNHLY and CDR2 FYNNEI. The CDR3 spans 13 residues. V was trimmed by 1 base and J by 9 bases, leaving 12 bases between them. CDR3 protein: CASSEDNRDSYTF. The CDR3 DNA sequence: TGTGCCAGCAGTGAAGACAACCGGGACAGCTACACCTTC.

The chain couples TRBV5-1 to TRBJ2-3; possibly TRBD2 for D (7 bases). CDR3 length: 16 amino acids. V dropped 4 bases and J dropped 2 bases, with 17 bases sitting between them. Germline loops: CDR1 SGHRS, CDR2 YFSETQ. DNA of the CDR3: TGCGCCAGCAGCGGGGGTTCGGGGGGCCCCACAGATACGCAGTATTTT. Translating it yields CASSGGSGGPTDTQYF.

This sequence joins TRBV9 and TRBJ1-2; D is unresolved. V lost 5 bases and J 4 bases, leaving 12 bases between the germline ends. The CDR3 is 13 amino acids. Germline CDR1 SGDLS, CDR2 YYNGEE. CDR3 loop: CASRPEGIYGYTF. The CDR3 coding sequence is TGTGCCAGCAGGCCCGAAGGGATCTATGGCTACACCTTC.

V and J are TRBV5-1 and TRBJ2-3, with 9 nucleotides matching TRBD1. CDR1 is SGHRS and CDR2 is YFSETQ in the germline V gene. Trimming took 4 bases from V and 0 from J; bases not matched to a gene: 9. This CDR3 region has 17 residues. CDR3: CASSRGQGTSSTDTQYF. CDR3 sequence (DNA): TGCGCCAGCAGCAGAGGACAGGGGACGTCTAGCACAGATACGCAGTATTTT.